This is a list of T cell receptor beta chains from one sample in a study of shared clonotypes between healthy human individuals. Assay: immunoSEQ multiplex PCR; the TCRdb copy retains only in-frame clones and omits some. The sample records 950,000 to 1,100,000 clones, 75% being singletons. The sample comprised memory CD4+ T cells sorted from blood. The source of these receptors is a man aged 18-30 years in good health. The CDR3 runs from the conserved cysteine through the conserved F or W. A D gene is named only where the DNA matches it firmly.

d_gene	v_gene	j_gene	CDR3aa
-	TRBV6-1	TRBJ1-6	CASSLQGVHNSPLHF
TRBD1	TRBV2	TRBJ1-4	CASSATGGGNEKLFF
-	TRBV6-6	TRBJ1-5	CASSYGSGPGQPQHF
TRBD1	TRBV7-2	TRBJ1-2	CASSLRQGALGYTF
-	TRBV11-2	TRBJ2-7	CASSLDSGRPTYEQYF
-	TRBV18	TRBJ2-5	CASSPAMGETQYF
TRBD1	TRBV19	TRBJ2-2	CASSRSDRDTGELFF
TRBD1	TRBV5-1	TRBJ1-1	CASSSPGQGHAEAFF
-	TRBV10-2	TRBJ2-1	CASSEYNEQFF
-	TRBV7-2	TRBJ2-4	CASSLGKAVSRNIQYF
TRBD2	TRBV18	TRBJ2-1	CASSPPGTRRNEQFF
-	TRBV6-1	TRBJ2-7	CASSEARVQNYEQYF
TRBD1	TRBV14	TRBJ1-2	CASSQRQGLMGGYTF
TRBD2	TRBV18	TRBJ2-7	CASSPPGLAVAEQYF
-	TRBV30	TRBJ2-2	CAWSGTRGELFF
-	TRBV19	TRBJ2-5	CASSRPGARVEETQYF
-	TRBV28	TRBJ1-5	CASSSALQPQHF
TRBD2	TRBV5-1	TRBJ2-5	CASSTSGGQETQYF